This T cell receptor (beta chain) was sequenced in a study of T cells after posttransplantation cyclophosphamide (dated by TCRdb to 2015 to 2016). In the study overall: The study tracked T cell repertoire reconstitution by TRB sequencing after myeloablative bone marrow transplantation using posttransplantation cyclophosphamide as GVHD prophylaxis. Antigen receptor sequencing covered samples from 35 PTCy-treated patients and approximately 15 of their related bone marrow donors. Blood from every one of the 30 to 35 PTCy patients who had 1-year posttransplant specimens underwent TRB sequencing. Up to about 3 additional blood samples from 2 to 5.2 years after transplant were also TRB-sequenced in 3 patients, as was pretransplant blood from a handful of patients. Because TRA and TRB clonality correlated tightly in ten or so samples, later TCR analyses were limited to TRB. Public TRB sequences were checked against a database of over 3,500 sequences associated with responses to pathogens, tumor antigens, self-antigens and alloantigens.

Overall results and qualifications from the work: The TRB repertoires of T cells infiltrating skin or the GI tract showed only limited overlap with the TRB repertoires found in blood. Across the roughly 40 patients, TRB clonality was highly associated with recipient CMV seropositivity and CMV reactivation, and diversity with PTCy was similar to that in the CNI/methotrexate controls. Donor-recipient similarity was low at 1-2 months but increased during the first year, and donor CD8+ memory clones often dominated later blood repertoires.

Genomic DNA was the input for TRB sequencing, which was run either with the immunoSEQ assay at survey resolution or with the hsTCRB kit. The study's own analysis went as follows. The immunoSEQ software was used for initial read processing, and the LymphoSeq R package was used for repertoire analyses. Clonality was computed as 1 minus normalized Shannon entropy; Gini coefficient was also calculated for each TRB dataset. To infer phenotypes in unsorted samples, TRB sequences from sorted subsets of the recipient or donor were mapped onto the unsorted samples of the same recipient. In its TCRdb copy, this immuneACCESS table keeps in-frame sequences only and misses some clones. Where compared with another copy, unresolved V genes explain less than half of these, and the others have no known cause. That table is the source of V, J and clone size, and D and trimming were worked out from the DNA. The sample contains roughly 8,600 clones, roughly 90% of them found a single time. Approximately 1.3% of the sample lies in the top ten.

V is clipped by 6 bases and J by 7 bases, and the sequence between their germline boundaries is 20 bases long. The cysteine opens and the phenylalanine closes a CDR3 of 14 amino acids. Solely the CDR3 DNA is kept, with 42 bases framed from the first base. Looking up the germline V gene yields CDR1 SGHRS and CDR2 YFSETQ. For this clone: Its binding antigen is unknown. Base qualities are not recorded, but no much larger clone differs from it by a single base.

In the paper's terms, the treatment or condition label means: high-dose cyclophosphamide on days +3 and +4 as single-agent GVHD prophylaxis. Patients in the PTCy group got busulfan and fludarabine conditioning, a marrow graft from a related or unrelated donor, and cyclophosphamide on days +3 and +4. The PTCy-treated patients were enrolled in a prospective multi-institutional clinical trial. Peripheral blood and bone marrow mononuclear cells were isolated by Ficoll-Hypaque density centrifugation and were cryopreserved. CD4+ and CD8+ T cells, including naive and memory subsets, were sorted by FACS using a FACSAria II.

This receptor was obtained from a female patient aged 50 to 65 who received an allogeneic stem cell transplant from a related donor, was CMV-positive, and had no GVHD. After transplantation, some T cells may belong to the graft donor instead of the recipient. Specimen: CD4+ T cells sorted from blood, collected approximately 45 months after allogeneic stem cell transplant with posttransplant cyclophosphamide. Recombination connected TRBV5-1 to TRBJ2-7; TRBD2 might be the D gene, on 6 matching bases. The CDR3 loop reads CASKSPRGGLEQYF. The sequence in DNA is TGCGCCAGCAAGAGTCCGCGGGGAGGTCTAGAGCAGTACTTC.